This section outlines one T cell receptor beta chain sequence together with its context. This sample stems from a study of blood T cell repertoires in COVID-19. Study-level information: Donors in the United States, Italy and Spain gave samples during acute or convalescent COVID-19.

Original methodology: Quantification of nucleated cells was approximated via reference gene primer amplification. Method: immunoSEQ multiplex PCR; TCRdb's copy keeps in-frame clones and lacks some. That table furnishes V, J and clone size, whereas the DNA furnished D and trimming. The sample records about 87,000 clones, around 90% being singletons. This TCR came from an elderly woman with acute or convalescent COVID-19. Sequenced input: peripheral blood.

CDR3 nucleotides: TGTGCCAGCAGCCGTAGCACAGATACGCAGTATTTT. Translated: CASSRSTDTQYF. This rearrangement joins TRBV7-9 to TRBJ2-3, with D unclear. The V and J ends lost 5 bases and 0 bases respectively, with 3 bases between them. Germline-derived CDR1 and CDR2 are SEHNR and FQNEAQ (reference sequence). The CDR3 is 12 residues long.